Listed below are T cell receptor beta chains from one sample, sequenced in a study of cytomegalovirus exposure and HLA in healthy donors. TCRdb keeps only in-frame clones here, not all; method: immunoSEQ multiplex PCR. The table counts roughly 78,000 clones; roughly 0.8% lies in the top ten. Sequencing was done on a sample of PBMCs. The receptors were gathered from a boy aged 5-17 years in good health and CMV-seronegative. CDR3s include the opening cysteine and the closing phenylalanine or tryptophan. Each record gives: D gene, clone size, J gene, V gene, CDR3 protein, CDR3 DNA. D genes are given only for firm matches. For some rows the clone size is stated as once, few or many, or as a class when expanded; others skip it.

D gene: TRBD1; clone size: -; J gene: TRBJ2-7; V gene: TRBV5-6; CDR3 protein: CASSWDRAYEQYF; CDR3 DNA: TGTGCCAGCAGCTGGGACAGAGCCTACGAGCAGTACTTC
D gene: -; clone size: -; J gene: TRBJ1-1; V gene: TRBV18; CDR3 protein: CASSPREGDTEAFF; CDR3 DNA: TGTGCCAGCTCACCCCGGGAAGGAGACACTGAAGCTTTCTTT
D gene: -; clone size: -; J gene: TRBJ1-1; V gene: TRBV5-6; CDR3 protein: CASSLRGGNTEAFF; CDR3 DNA: TGTGCCAGCAGCCTGCGGGGAGGAAACACTGAAGCTTTCTTT
D gene: -; clone size: -; J gene: TRBJ2-1; V gene: TRBV6-1; CDR3 protein: CASSEVGLLHNEQFF; CDR3 DNA: TGTGCCAGCAGTGAAGTGGGCCTCCTTCACAATGAGCAGTTCTTC
D gene: TRBD1; clone size: -; J gene: TRBJ2-2; V gene: TRBV9; CDR3 protein: CASSATGTGNTGELFF; CDR3 DNA: TGTGCCAGCAGCGCAACCGGGACAGGGAACACCGGGGAGCTGTTTTTT
D gene: TRBD2; clone size: -; J gene: TRBJ2-2; V gene: TRBV19; CDR3 protein: CASHVAGRAWVGELFF; CDR3 DNA: TGTGCCAGCCACGTTGCGGGGAGGGCCTGGGTCGGGGAGCTGTTTTTT
D gene: -; clone size: -; J gene: TRBJ2-5; V gene: TRBV5-1; CDR3 protein: CASSFGTDNRQETQYF; CDR3 DNA: TGCGCCAGCAGCTTCGGAACGGACAATCGCCAAGAGACCCAGTACTTC
D gene: TRBD2; clone size: -; J gene: TRBJ2-7; V gene: TRBV30; CDR3 protein: CAWSGGGNYEQYF; CDR3 DNA: TGTGCCTGGAGTGGCGGGGGGAACTACGAGCAGTACTTC
D gene: -; clone size: -; J gene: TRBJ1-4; V gene: TRBV18; CDR3 protein: CASSVTQSATNEKLFF; CDR3 DNA: TGTGCCAGCTCGGTTACACAATCTGCAACTAATGAAAAACTGTTTTTT
D gene: TRBD1; clone size: -; J gene: TRBJ2-7; V gene: TRBV18; CDR3 protein: CASSPPGTAASYEQYF; CDR3 DNA: TGTGCCAGCTCACCCCCAGGGACAGCCGCCTCCTACGAGCAGTACTTC
D gene: TRBD2; clone size: medium-sized; J gene: TRBJ2-1; V gene: TRBV19; CDR3 protein: CASSAGLAGAVEQFF; CDR3 DNA: TGTGCCAGTAGTGCCGGACTAGCGGGAGCTGTGGAGCAGTTCTTC
D gene: TRBD2; clone size: -; J gene: TRBJ2-7; V gene: TRBV15; CDR3 protein: CATSRDRASGSSYEQYF; CDR3 DNA: TGTGCCACCAGCAGAGATAGGGCTAGCGGGAGTTCCTACGAGCAGTACTTC
D gene: TRBD1; clone size: -; J gene: TRBJ1-1; V gene: TRBV18; CDR3 protein: CASSPQGALNTEAFF; CDR3 DNA: TGTGCCAGCTCACCTCAGGGGGCCCTGAACACTGAAGCTTTCTTT
D gene: -; clone size: -; J gene: TRBJ2-7; V gene: TRBV5-8; CDR3 protein: CASSFPDDILRGYEQYF; CDR3 DNA: TGTGCCAGCAGCTTCCCGGATGACATTCTTAGGGGATACGAGCAGTACTTC
D gene: TRBD1; clone size: -; J gene: TRBJ1-1; V gene: TRBV29-1; CDR3 protein: CSVEIGGETEAFF; CDR3 DNA: TGCAGCGTTGAAATAGGGGGCGAGACTGAAGCTTTCTTT
D gene: -; clone size: -; J gene: TRBJ2-7; V gene: TRBV4-1; CDR3 protein: CASSLYDSLAYEQYF; CDR3 DNA: TGCGCCAGCAGCCTATACGACAGTTTAGCCTACGAGCAGTACTTC
D gene: -; clone size: -; J gene: TRBJ1-2; V gene: TRBV7-2; CDR3 protein: CASSPGQPYGYTF; CDR3 DNA: TGTGCCAGCAGCCCCGGACAGCCCTATGGCTACACCTTC
D gene: -; clone size: -; J gene: TRBJ2-1; V gene: TRBV19; CDR3 protein: CASGWAGNEQFF; CDR3 DNA: TGTGCCAGCGGGTGGGCGGGGAATGAGCAGTTCTTC
D gene: -; clone size: -; J gene: TRBJ2-5; V gene: TRBV5-6; CDR3 protein: CASSLTGTDQETQYF; CDR3 DNA: TGTGCCAGCAGCTTGACAGGGACCGACCAAGAGACCCAGTACTTC
D gene: -; clone size: -; J gene: TRBJ1-5; V gene: TRBV15; CDR3 protein: CATSREDNMWQPQHF; CDR3 DNA: TGTGCCACCAGCAGAGAGGACAACATGTGGCAGCCCCAGCATTTT
D gene: -; clone size: -; J gene: TRBJ1-4; V gene: TRBV30; CDR3 protein: CAWDSRGFGEKLFF; CDR3 DNA: TGTGCCTGGGACAGTCGTGGGTTTGGGGAAAAACTGTTTTTT
D gene: TRBD1; clone size: -; J gene: TRBJ1-2; V gene: TRBV18; CDR3 protein: CASSGPTGDGYTF; CDR3 DNA: TGTGCCAGCTCGGGTCCAACAGGGGATGGCTACACCTTC
D gene: TRBD1; clone size: -; J gene: TRBJ1-5; V gene: TRBV18; CDR3 protein: CASSTGGGNQPQHF; CDR3 DNA: TGTGCCAGCTCCACAGGGGGCGGAAATCAGCCCCAGCATTTT
D gene: TRBD2; clone size: -; J gene: TRBJ2-1; V gene: TRBV7-2; CDR3 protein: CASSRTSGAHNEQFF; CDR3 DNA: TGTGCCAGCAGCCGGACTAGCGGGGCACACAATGAGCAGTTCTTC
D gene: -; clone size: -; J gene: TRBJ2-7; V gene: TRBV25-1; CDR3 protein: CASGQYGGEQYF; CDR3 DNA: TGTGCCAGCGGTCAATACGGTGGCGAGCAGTACTTC
D gene: TRBD1; clone size: -; J gene: TRBJ2-6; V gene: TRBV5-1; CDR3 protein: CASSFYDRGLPGANVLTF; CDR3 DNA: TGCGCCAGCAGCTTCTACGACAGGGGGCTACCTGGGGCCAACGTCCTGACTTTC
D gene: -; clone size: -; J gene: TRBJ2-1; V gene: TRBV5-4; CDR3 protein: CASSLSRGTVDSYNEQFF; CDR3 DNA: TGTGCCAGCAGCTTATCCCGGGGGACTGTAGACTCCTACAATGAGCAGTTCTTC
D gene: TRBD1; clone size: -; J gene: TRBJ1-2; V gene: TRBV19; CDR3 protein: CASRLTLGQGPYGYTF; CDR3 DNA: TGTGCCAGTAGACTCACACTCGGACAGGGCCCCTATGGCTACACCTTC
D gene: -; clone size: -; J gene: TRBJ2-7; V gene: TRBV6-1; CDR3 protein: CASSGGKGTYEQYF; CDR3 DNA: TGTGCCAGCAGTGGGGGAAAGGGGACCTACGAGCAGTACTTC
D gene: TRBD2; clone size: -; J gene: TRBJ2-1; V gene: TRBV19; CDR3 protein: CASSTGLATPANNEQFF; CDR3 DNA: TGTGCCAGTAGTACAGGACTAGCGACGCCTGCAAACAATGAGCAGTTCTTC
D gene: -; clone size: -; J gene: TRBJ1-1; V gene: TRBV9; CDR3 protein: CASSANQASTEAFF; CDR3 DNA: TGTGCCAGCAGCGCAAACCAAGCGAGCACTGAAGCTTTCTTT
D gene: TRBD2; clone size: -; J gene: TRBJ2-7; V gene: TRBV2; CDR3 protein: CATGLAGVYEQYF; CDR3 DNA: TGTGCCACCGGACTAGCGGGAGTCTACGAGCAGTACTTC
D gene: TRBD1; clone size: -; J gene: TRBJ1-1; V gene: TRBV4-1; CDR3 protein: CASSQEPGQGYTEAFF; CDR3 DNA: TGCGCCAGCAGCCAAGAACCGGGACAGGGGTACACTGAAGCTTTCTTT
D gene: TRBD1; clone size: -; J gene: TRBJ2-7; V gene: TRBV11-2; CDR3 protein: CASSQTGLHEQYF; CDR3 DNA: TGTGCCAGCAGCCAGACAGGGCTTCACGAGCAGTACTTC
D gene: TRBD1; clone size: -; J gene: TRBJ2-1; V gene: TRBV7-6; CDR3 protein: CASSFRDRGGEQFF; CDR3 DNA: TGTGCCAGCAGCTTTCGCGACAGGGGTGGTGAGCAGTTCTTC
D gene: -; clone size: -; J gene: TRBJ1-1; V gene: TRBV6-5; CDR3 protein: CASSPVGGTEAFF; CDR3 DNA: TGTGCCAGCAGCCCTGTAGGGGGAACTGAAGCTTTCTTT
D gene: -; clone size: -; J gene: TRBJ1-1; V gene: TRBV2; CDR3 protein: CASIPEVGGTEAFF; CDR3 DNA: TGTGCCAGCATCCCTGAGGTCGGGGGGACTGAAGCTTTCTTT
D gene: -; clone size: -; J gene: TRBJ2-1; V gene: TRBV7-2; CDR3 protein: CASSSLGLAEYNEQFF; CDR3 DNA: TGTGCCAGCAGCTCCCTTGGTTTAGCGGAATACAATGAGCAGTTCTTC
D gene: -; clone size: -; J gene: TRBJ1-1; V gene: TRBV30; CDR3 protein: CAWIFHPGAEAFF; CDR3 DNA: TGTGCCTGGATATTCCACCCAGGGGCTGAAGCTTTCTTT
D gene: -; clone size: -; J gene: TRBJ1-1; V gene: TRBV27; CDR3 protein: CASSHGVEAFF; CDR3 DNA: TGTGCCAGCAGTCACGGGGTGGAAGCTTTCTTT
D gene: TRBD2; clone size: -; J gene: TRBJ2-2; V gene: TRBV12-5; CDR3 protein: CPVRSREEVNTGELFF; CDR3 DNA: TGTCCCGTTAGGAGTCGGGAGGAGGTAAACACCGGGGAGCTGTTTTTT
D gene: TRBD1; clone size: -; J gene: TRBJ2-5; V gene: TRBV30; CDR3 protein: CAWSATRGLAETQYF; CDR3 DNA: TGTGCCTGGAGTGCAACCAGGGGGCTGGCGGAGACCCAGTACTTC
D gene: TRBD1; clone size: -; J gene: TRBJ2-7; V gene: TRBV5-1; CDR3 protein: CASRMTGVSSYEQYF; CDR3 DNA: TGCGCCAGCAGGATGACAGGGGTTAGCTCCTACGAGCAGTACTTC
D gene: TRBD2; clone size: -; J gene: TRBJ2-1; V gene: TRBV9; CDR3 protein: CASSVEGTRAYNEQFF; CDR3 DNA: TGTGCCAGCAGCGTAGAGGGGACTAGAGCCTACAATGAGCAGTTCTTC
D gene: TRBD1; clone size: -; J gene: TRBJ1-4; V gene: TRBV4-1; CDR3 protein: CASSRIGTVNNEKLFF; CDR3 DNA: TGCGCCAGCAGCCGCATCGGGACAGTCAATAATGAAAAACTGTTTTTT
D gene: -; clone size: -; J gene: TRBJ2-1; V gene: TRBV19; CDR3 protein: CASSIRSLAVVGNEQFF; CDR3 DNA: TGTGCCAGTAGTATAAGGTCGTTAGCGGTGGTCGGGAATGAGCAGTTCTTC
D gene: -; clone size: -; J gene: TRBJ1-2; V gene: TRBV30; CDR3 protein: CAWKGQGSWGYTF; CDR3 DNA: TGTGCCTGGAAGGGGCAGGGTAGTTGGGGCTACACCTTC
D gene: -; clone size: -; J gene: TRBJ1-1; V gene: TRBV2; CDR3 protein: CASSSQGKNTEAFF; CDR3 DNA: TGTGCCAGCAGTAGTCAGGGTAAGAACACTGAAGCTTTCTTT
D gene: TRBD1; clone size: -; J gene: TRBJ2-7; V gene: TRBV7-9; CDR3 protein: CASSREQGSYEQYF; CDR3 DNA: TGTGCCAGCAGCCGAGAACAGGGGTCCTACGAGCAGTACTTC